This TCR beta chain was identified in a study of STAT5B mutations in CD4+ large granular lymphocyte leukemia. On the study more broadly: The CDR3 'QG' motif was associated with a particular HLA allele among healthy donors. Study-level findings and limits: No patients shared main leukemic clonotypes, though around 25% appeared at low frequency elsewhere. Patient CD4-sorted repertoires stayed more clonal than healthy ones after leukemic-clone removal.

As to this clone: Antigen specificity is unknown.

Germline lookup yields CDR1 LNHNV and CDR2 YYDKDF (reference sequence). The CDR3 covers 16 residues. V was cut by 3 bases and J by 0 bases, with 15 bases left in between. Produced via immunoSEQ multiplex PCR; TCRdb's table is partial and in-frame only. Among 25,000 to 35,000 clones, around two thirds were seen once, and the ten largest hold less than 0.5%. Material: CD4+ T cells from blood buffy coats. This chain connects TRBV15 to TRBJ2-7, with a possible D match to TRBD1 (6 bases). This clonotype originated in a human donor in good health. CDR3 DNA sequence: TGTGCCACCAGCAGGGTTCCAGGGGAGAACTCCTACGAGCAGTACTTC. Translation gives CATSRVPGENSYEQYF. Full variable domain (remainder filled in from reference TRBV15 and TRBJ2-7): DAMVIQNPRYQVTQFGKPVTLSCSQTLNHNVMYWYQQKSSQAPKLLFHYYDKDFNNEADTPDNFQSRRPNTSFCFLDIRSPGLGDTAMYLCATSRVPGENSYEQYFGPGTRLTVT.